This TCR beta chain came from a study of early T cells in non-severe SARS-CoV-2 infection. Overall study: The chains were unpaired, and the sequenced material was bulk RNA from unsorted whole blood.

As part of library construction, unique molecular identifiers were attached to individual cDNA molecules. One entry per CDR3 protein, called by TCRdb with MiXCR from the 5' RACE reads. This table has around 70,000 distinct CDR3 sequences, 12% appearing once. This CDR3 is 17 amino acids long. Germline V gene data show CDR1 as SGHRS and CDR2 as YFSETQ. V lost 0 bases and J 2 bases, leaving 17 bases between the germline ends. This clonotype was observed a handful of times. This sequence originates from an adult who was a healthcare worker with PCR-confirmed SARS-CoV-2 infection or an uninfected control (not recorded which). The chain is built from TRBV5-1 and TRBJ2-5; D gene unclear. Sequencing used whole blood. This CDR3 reads CASSLGIGRAAQETQYF. The CDR3, as DNA: TGCGCCAGCAGCTTGGGTATCGGACGGGCGGCACAAGAGACCCAGTACTTC.